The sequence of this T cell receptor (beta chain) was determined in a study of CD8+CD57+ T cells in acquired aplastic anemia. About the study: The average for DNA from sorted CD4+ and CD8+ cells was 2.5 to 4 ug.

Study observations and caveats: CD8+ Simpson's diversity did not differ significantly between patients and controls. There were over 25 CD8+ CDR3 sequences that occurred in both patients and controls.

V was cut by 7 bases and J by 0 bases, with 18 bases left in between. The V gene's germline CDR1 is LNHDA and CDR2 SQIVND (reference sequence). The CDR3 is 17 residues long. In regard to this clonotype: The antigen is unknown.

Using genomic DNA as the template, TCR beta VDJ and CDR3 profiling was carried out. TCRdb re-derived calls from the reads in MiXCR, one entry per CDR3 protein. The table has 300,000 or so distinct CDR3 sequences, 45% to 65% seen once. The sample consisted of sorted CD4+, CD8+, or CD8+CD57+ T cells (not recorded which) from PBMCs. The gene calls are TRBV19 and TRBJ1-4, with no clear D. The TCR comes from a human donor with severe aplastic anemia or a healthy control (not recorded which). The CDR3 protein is CASKETKATTTNEKLFF. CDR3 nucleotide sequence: TGTGCCAGTAAGGAGACGAAGGCCACTACAACTAATGAAAAACTGTTTTTT.